The clone carrying this T cell receptor beta chain was counted between two and nine times. The target antigen is unknown. These data come from a study of OX40 agonist ivuxolimab in advanced cancers. The V gene end was trimmed by 0 bases and the J gene end by 2 bases; junction bases not matched to a gene: 5. This CDR3 spans 16 amino acids. Germline CDR1 is SGHDT and CDR2 is YYEEEE. The method was immunoSEQ multiplex PCR; TCRdb's version includes in-frame clones alone and lacks a portion of them. Among about 100,000 clones listed, around nine tenths were seen once. The study's findings and limits: Expanded clones were, on average, more numerous among CD8+ T cells than CD4+. The investigators did not determine what antigen specificity the expanded peripheral T cells had. At doses 0.1 to 3.0 mg/kg, CD4+ and CD8+ clones expanded. Partial responders dosed at 0.1-3.0 mg/kg displayed clonal expansion ranking among the lowest.

The sequence was obtained from an adult with an advanced solid tumor such as melanoma, head and neck, liver or kidney cancer. The chain combines TRBV5-6 with TRBJ2-3, with 8 bases identical to TRBD1. The sequenced sample was CD4+ or CD8+ T cells sorted from blood, obtained in a trial of the OX40 agonist ivuxolimab. The CDR3 region is CASSLAGQDNTDTQYF. The CDR3 region has the DNA TGTGCCAGCAGCTTGGCGGGACAGGATAACACAGATACGCAGTATTTT. Drawing the rest from reference TRBV5-6 and TRBJ2-3, the complete variable domain is DAGVTQSPTHLIKTRGQQVTLRCSPKSGHDTVSWYQQALGQGPQFIFQYYEEEERQRGNFPDRFSGHQFPNYSSELNVNALLLGDSALYLCASSLAGQDNTDTQYFGPGTRLTVL.